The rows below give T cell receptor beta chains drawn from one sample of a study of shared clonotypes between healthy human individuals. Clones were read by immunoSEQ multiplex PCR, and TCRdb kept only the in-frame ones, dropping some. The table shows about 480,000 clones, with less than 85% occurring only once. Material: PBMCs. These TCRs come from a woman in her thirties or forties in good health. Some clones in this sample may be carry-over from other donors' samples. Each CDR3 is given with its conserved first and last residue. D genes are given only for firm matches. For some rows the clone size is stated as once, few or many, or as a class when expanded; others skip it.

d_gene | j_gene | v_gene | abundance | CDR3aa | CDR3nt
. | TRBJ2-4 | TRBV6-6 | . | CATSGTNIQYF | TGTGCCACCTCCGGGACGAACATTCAGTACTTC
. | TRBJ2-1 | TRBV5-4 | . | CASSARRDEQFF | TGTGCCAGCAGCGCCCGCCGGGATGAGCAGTTCTTC
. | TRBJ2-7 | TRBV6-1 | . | CASSTGSEQYF | TGTGCCAGCTCGACGGGGTCCGAGCAGTACTTC
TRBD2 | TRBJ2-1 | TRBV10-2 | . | CASRETSGNEQFF | TGCGCCAGCAGAGAAACTAGCGGCAATGAGCAGTTCTTC
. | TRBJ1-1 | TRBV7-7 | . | CASSLQINTEAFF | TGTGCCAGCAGCCTTCAGATAAACACTGAAGCTTTCTTT
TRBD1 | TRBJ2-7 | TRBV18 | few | CASSPTGGYEQYF | TGTGCCAGCTCACCGACAGGGGGCTACGAGCAGTACTTC
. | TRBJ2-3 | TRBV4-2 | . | CASSQDSPPRGGDTQYF | TGTGCCAGCAGCCAAGATTCTCCCCCAAGGGGTGGAGATACGCAGTATTTT
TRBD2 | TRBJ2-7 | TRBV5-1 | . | CASSLGLELDEQYF | TGCGCCAGCAGCCTGGGACTAGAGCTCGACGAGCAGTACTTC
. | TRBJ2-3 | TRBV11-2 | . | CASSSYRARGDTQYF | TGTGCCAGCAGCTCATACAGGGCCCGGGGAGATACGCAGTATTTT
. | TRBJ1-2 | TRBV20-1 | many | CSARKDYGYTF | TGCAGTGCCCGGAAGGACTATGGCTACACCTTC
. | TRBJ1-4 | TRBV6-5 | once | CASAPEGATNEKLFF | TGTGCCAGCGCCCCGGAGGGGGCAACTAATGAAAAACTGTTTTTT
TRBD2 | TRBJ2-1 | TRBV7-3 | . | CASSFQRGGYNEQFF | TGTGCCAGCAGCTTCCAGCGGGGGGGTTACAATGAGCAGTTCTTC
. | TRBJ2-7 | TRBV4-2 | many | CASSQDSGAAYEQYF | TGTGCCAGCAGCCAAGATAGCGGAGCGGCCTACGAGCAGTACTTC
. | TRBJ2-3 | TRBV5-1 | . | CASSLEGTRTDTQYF | TGCGCCAGCAGCTTGGAAGGTACCCGCACAGATACGCAGTATTTT
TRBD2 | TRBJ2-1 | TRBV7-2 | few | CASSIRTSGANVEQFF | TGTGCCAGCAGCATACGGACTAGCGGGGCCAATGTCGAGCAGTTCTTC
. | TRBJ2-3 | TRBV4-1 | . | CASSQPPWVASTDTQYF | TGCGCCAGCAGCCAACCCCCGTGGGTGGCGAGCACAGATACGCAGTATTTT
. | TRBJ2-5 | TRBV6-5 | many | CASTPGYRETQYF | TGTGCCAGCACTCCGGGATACCGAGAGACCCAGTACTTC
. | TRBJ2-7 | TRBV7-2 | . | CASSLETASSYEQYF | TGTGCCAGCAGCTTAGAGACAGCGAGCTCCTACGAGCAGTACTTC
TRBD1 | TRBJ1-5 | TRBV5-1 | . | CASSPGGRNQPQHF | TGCGCCAGCAGCCCAGGGGGTCGGAATCAGCCCCAGCATTTT
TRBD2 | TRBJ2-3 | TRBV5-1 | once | CASSSGTSATTDTQYF | TGCGCCAGCAGCTCCGGGACTAGCGCGACGACAGATACGCAGTATTTT
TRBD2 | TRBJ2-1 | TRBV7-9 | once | CASSPGTSVDNEQFF | TGTGCCAGCAGCCCCGGGACTAGCGTCGACAATGAGCAGTTCTTC
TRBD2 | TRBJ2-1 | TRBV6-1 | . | CASSESPAGEVAGHEQFF | TGTGCCAGCAGTGAAAGTCCAGCGGGAGAAGTCGCTGGACATGAGCAGTTCTTC
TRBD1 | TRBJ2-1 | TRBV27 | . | CASSRHLSDRGIYNEQFF | TGTGCCAGCAGTCGTCACCTTAGCGACAGGGGAATCTACAATGAGCAGTTCTTC